Listed here are 16 T cell receptor beta chains from one sample, sequenced in a study of technical replicates of blood from a handful of donors. The data were produced by immunoSEQ multiplex PCR, yet TCRdb's version contains in-frame clones alone and is incomplete. The sample contains tens of thousands of clones, around 94% of which appear only once. The specimen was T cells isolated from PBMCs. The receptors derive from a human donor in good health.

The chain links TRBV4-1 to TRBJ1-5; D perhaps matches TRBD1 (6 bases). V gave up 1 base and J gave up 4 bases, with 14 bases separating them. CDR3 length equals 16 residues. CDR1 is MGHRA, CDR2 YSYEKL, per germline. CDR3 region: CASSQVGGTQNQPQHF. CDR3 coding DNA: TGCGCCAGCAGCCAAGTCGGGGGGACACAAAATCAGCCCCAGCATTTT.

The V and J genes are TRBV2 and TRBJ2-2; D is uncertain. From germline, CDR1 is SNHLY and CDR2 FYNNEI. Trimming took 6 bases from V and 6 from J, leaving 14 bases between them. This CDR3 comprises 14 residues. The CDR3 nucleotides are TGTGCCAGCAGGGTACTGAAGTCCCCCGGGGAGCTGTTTTTT. It specifies CASRVLKSPGELFF.

This chain joins TRBV27 and TRBJ2-7; D is ambiguous. V was clipped by 7 bases and J by 5 bases, with 18 bases between them. This CDR3 is 14 amino acids long. CDR1 MNHEY and CDR2 SMNVEV come from the germline V gene (reference sequence). Here the CDR3 DNA reads TGTGCCAGCACTTCTTTGGCCGCCCAGGACGAGCAGTACTTC. Amino acids: CASTSLAAQDEQYF.

The chain carries TRBV4-2 and TRBJ1-5, with a possible D match to TRBD1 (6 bases). This CDR3 has 15 residues. V was clipped by 1 base and J by 2 bases, with 9 bases between them. Germline V CDR1 and CDR2: LGHNA, YNFKEQ. DNA for the CDR3: TGTGCCAGCAGCCAAGGGACAGCAGGCAATCAGCCCCAGCATTTT. Protein sequence: CASSQGTAGNQPQHF.

The chain links TRBV4-1 to TRBJ2-4; 8 positions match TRBD2. The trim removed 4 bases at V and 7 bases at J, leaving 24 bases unmatched. The CDR3 consists of 20 residues. Germline V CDR1 and CDR2: MGHRA, YSYEKL. The CDR3 protein is CASSREGSLAGLARSNIQYF. The CDR3 DNA reads as TGCGCCAGCAGCCGCGAGGGTAGCCTAGCGGGCCTGGCCAGATCGAACATTCAGTACTTC.

CDR3 sequence (DNA): TGTGCCAGCAGTTCAAACACTGAAGCTTTCTTT. Translating it yields CASSSNTEAFF. V usage is TRBV28 and J usage is TRBJ1-1; D unresolved. Germline V CDR1 and CDR2: MDHEN, SYDVKM. This CDR3 comprises 11 residues. V shed 4 bases and J shed 2 bases, with 2 bases lying between them.

This chain joins TRBV10-1 and TRBJ2-1; 10 bases map to TRBD2. The CDR3 length is 13 residues. Germline CDR1 reads WNHNN; CDR2 reads SYGVQD (reference sequence). The V and J ends lost 2 bases and 14 bases, in that order; junction bases with no gene match: 6. The CDR3: CASSEPGTSEEFF. The CDR3 DNA follows: TGCGCCAGCAGTGAGCCTGGGACTAGCGAGGAGTTCTTC.

This chain joins TRBV28 and TRBJ2-7, with 7 bases identical to TRBD2. Germline-derived CDR1 and CDR2 are MDHEN and SYDVKM. The trim removed 4 bases at V and 3 bases at J, leaving 18 bases unmatched. This CDR3 comprises 18 residues. CDR3 bases: TGTGCCAGCAGTTCCCGCTCCATCGGACTAGTGCCCTTCTACGAGCAGTACTTC. Translated, it gives CASSSRSIGLVPFYEQYF.

This chain links TRBV20-1 with TRBJ2-7; a weak D match, TRBD1 (5 bases). Germline lookup yields CDR1 DFQATT and CDR2 SNEGSKA (reference sequence). The V end lost 4 bases, the J end lost 12 bases, and 16 bases lay between the germline ends. CDR3 size: 11 residues. CDR3 residues: CSANQGRPRYF. The CDR3 coding sequence is TGCAGTGCTAATCAGGGTCGGCCTAGGTACTTC.

This CDR3 reads CAWSGPGDEQFF. Here the CDR3 DNA reads TGTGCCTGGAGTGGGCCCGGGGATGAGCAGTTCTTC. V and J are TRBV30 and TRBJ2-1, with D tentatively TRBD2 (5 bases). The CDR3 consists of 12 residues. Germline V gene data show CDR1 as GTSNPN and CDR2 as SVGIG (reference sequence). Trimming stripped 1 base from V and 8 bases from J, with 9 bases between.

V gene TRBV7-9 combines with J gene TRBJ2-5; 9 nucleotides align to TRBD1. With 2 bases clipped from V and 2 bases from J, the junction kept 6 bases outside the gene matches. This CDR3 is built from 16 residues. CDR1 and CDR2 (germline): SEHNR, FQNEAQ (reference sequence). The CDR3 bases are TGTGCCAGCAGCTTATATCCGGGACAGGGACAAGAGACCCAGTACTTC. It is translated as CASSLYPGQGQETQYF.

The V gene is TRBV6-5, the J gene TRBJ1-1; no definite D call. The germline V and J ends were trimmed by 1 base and 1 base, with 4 bases remaining between them. The CDR3 has 13 amino acids. CDR1 and CDR2 from the germline V gene are MNHEY and SVGAGI. The CDR3 DNA reads TGTGCCAGCAGTTACTTGGCGAACACTGAAGCTTTCTTT. Protein product: CASSYLANTEAFF.

The rearrangement joins TRBV4-1 to TRBJ2-7; D is unresolved. Germline V lookup: CDR1 MGHRA, CDR2 YSYEKL. The CDR3 covers 15 residues. The germline V and J ends were trimmed by 1 base and 5 bases, with 15 bases remaining between them. In DNA form, the CDR3 reads TGCGCCAGCAGCCAAGTGGAGATAGGCAGACACGAGCAGTACTTC. It codes for CASSQVEIGRHEQYF.

This chain connects TRBV4-1 to TRBJ2-5, with 12 bases identical to TRBD2. The CDR3 runs to 15 residues. V shed 6 bases, J shed 5 bases, and the junction held 7 bases outside the gene matches. Germline CDR1 reads MGHRA; CDR2 reads YSYEKL. The CDR3 nucleotides read TGCGCCAGCAGGCTAGCGGGAGGGCGCGGGGAGACCCAGTACTTC. Amino acids: CASRLAGGRGETQYF.

This clone showed up just a few times. The V and J genes are TRBV10-1 and TRBJ1-1; 7 positions match TRBD1. The CDR3 extends over 14 amino acids. J lost 1 base, V lost 4 bases, and 3 bases had no gene match. CDR1 is WNHNN, CDR2 SYGVQD, per germline (reference sequence). The CDR3 DNA follows: TGCGCCAGCAGTGTAAACAGGGGGAACACTGAAGCTTTCTTT. This translates into CASSVNRGNTEAFF.

The V call is TRBV7-2, the J call TRBJ2-3, with D tentatively TRBD2 (6 bases). Per the germline V gene, CDR1 is SGHTA and CDR2 is FQGNSA. V was pared by 6 bases and J by 4 bases, with 20 bases between. The CDR3 is 16 residues long. The CDR3 reads CASRRTAWGVADTQYF. The DNA of the CDR3 is TGTGCCAGCAGGCGAACGGCCTGGGGGGTGGCAGATACGCAGTATTTT. Together with reference TRBV7-2 and TRBJ2-3, the CDR3 gives the full variable domain: GAGVSQSPSNKVTEKGKDVELRCDPISGHTALYWYRQSLGQGLEFLIYFQGNSAPDKSGLPSDRFSAERTGGSVSTLTIQRTQQEDSAVYLCASRRTAWGVADTQYFGPGTRLTVL.